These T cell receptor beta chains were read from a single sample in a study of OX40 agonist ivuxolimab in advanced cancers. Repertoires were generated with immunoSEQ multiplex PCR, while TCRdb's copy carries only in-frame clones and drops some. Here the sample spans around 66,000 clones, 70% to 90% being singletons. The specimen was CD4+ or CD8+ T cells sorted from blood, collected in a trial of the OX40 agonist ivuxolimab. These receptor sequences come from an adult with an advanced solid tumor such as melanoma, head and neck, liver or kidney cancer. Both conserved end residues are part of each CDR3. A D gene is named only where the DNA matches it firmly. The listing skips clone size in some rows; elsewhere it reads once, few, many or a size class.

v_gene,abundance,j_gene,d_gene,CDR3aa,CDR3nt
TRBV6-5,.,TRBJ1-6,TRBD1,CASSYSFTGEAPLHF,TGTGCCAGCAGTTACTCGTTTACAGGGGAAGCACCCCTCCACTTT
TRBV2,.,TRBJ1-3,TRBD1,CASRTGGGNTIYF,TGTGCCAGCCGGACAGGGGGAGGAAACACCATATATTTT
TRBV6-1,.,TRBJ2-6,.,CASSGWRAGVGGANVLTF,TGTGCCAGCAGTGGCTGGAGGGCAGGGGTCGGTGGGGCCAACGTCCTGACTTTC
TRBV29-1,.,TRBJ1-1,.,CSVNRRGDTEAFF,TGCAGCGTTAACCGTCGAGGGGACACTGAAGCTTTCTTT
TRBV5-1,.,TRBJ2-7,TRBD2,CASSQRIGTSGGSSYEQYF,TGCGCCAGCAGCCAGAGGATCGGGACTAGCGGGGGCAGCTCCTACGAGCAGTACTTC
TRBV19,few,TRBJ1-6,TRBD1,CASSRGTGNYNSPLHF,TGTGCCAGTAGTAGAGGGACAGGAAACTATAATTCACCCCTCCACTTT
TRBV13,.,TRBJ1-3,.,CASSSYGRNSGNTIYF,TGTGCCAGCAGCTCATACGGAAGGAACTCTGGAAACACCATATATTTT
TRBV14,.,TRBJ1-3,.,CASSQGYTIYF,TGTGCCAGCAGCCAAGGATACACCATATATTTT
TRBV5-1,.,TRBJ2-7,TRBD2,CASSAPTSGGHPYEQYF,TGCGCCAGCAGCGCCCCAACTAGCGGGGGTCATCCCTACGAGCAGTACTTC
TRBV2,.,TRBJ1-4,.,CASSEPGRTNEKLFF,TGTGCCAGCAGTGAACCGGGACGGACTAATGAAAAACTGTTTTTT
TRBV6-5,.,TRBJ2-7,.,CALGSPPYEQYF,TGTGCCCTCGGAAGCCCCCCCTACGAGCAGTACTTC
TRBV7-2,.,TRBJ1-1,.,CASRRMTLRGGNTEAFF,TGTGCCAGCAGACGGATGACTTTACGGGGGGGAAACACTGAAGCTTTCTTT
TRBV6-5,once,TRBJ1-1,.,CASSSPWAAEAFF,TGTGCCAGCAGTTCCCCGTGGGCCGCTGAAGCTTTCTTT
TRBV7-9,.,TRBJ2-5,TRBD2,CASSLDGGGWGEQYF,TGTGCCAGCAGCTTAGATGGCGGGGGATGGGGAGAGCAGTACTTC
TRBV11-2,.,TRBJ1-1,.,CASSVRLKAGMNTEAFF,TGTGCCAGCAGCGTCCGTTTAAAGGCAGGTATGAACACTGAAGCTTTCTTT
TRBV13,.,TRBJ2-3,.,CASSLDQSTLTRPADTQYF,TGTGCCAGCAGCTTAGACCAATCCACCCTGACTAGGCCAGCAGATACGCAGTATTTT
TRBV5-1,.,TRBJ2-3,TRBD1,CASSKDRVEDTDTQYF,TGCGCCAGCAGCAAAGACAGGGTGGAGGACACAGATACGCAGTATTTT
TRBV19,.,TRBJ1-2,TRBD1,CASSIGGQFYGYTF,TGTGCCAGTAGTATTGGGGGACAGTTCTATGGCTACACCTTC
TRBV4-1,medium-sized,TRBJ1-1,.,CASSLSSGGVNTEAFF,TGCGCCAGCAGCCTATCATCTGGAGGGGTGAACACTGAAGCTTTCTTT
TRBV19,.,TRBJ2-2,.,CASSQDTGYTGELFF,TGTGCCAGTTCCCAGGATACAGGGTACACCGGGGAGCTGTTTTTT
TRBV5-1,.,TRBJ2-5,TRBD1,CASSLKTGAIQTQYF,TGCGCCAGCAGCTTGAAAACAGGGGCCATCCAGACCCAGTACTTC
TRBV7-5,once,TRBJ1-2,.,CVRSLESGARYGYTF,TGTGTCAGAAGCTTAGAATCAGGGGCGCGGTATGGCTACACCTTC
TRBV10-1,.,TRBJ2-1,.,CASSEIRGRPYNEQFF,TGCGCCAGCAGTGAGATCCGGGGGCGGCCCTACAATGAGCAGTTCTTC
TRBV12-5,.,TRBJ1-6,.,CASGLVVPGINSPLHF,TGTGCTAGTGGTTTGGTAGTGCCGGGGATAAATTCACCCCTCCACTTT
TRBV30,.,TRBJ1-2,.,CAWSGQGYTF,TGTGCCTGGAGTGGGCAGGGCTACACCTTC
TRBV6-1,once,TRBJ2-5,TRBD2,CASSEAASGGGETQYF,TGTGCCAGCAGTGAAGCAGCCAGCGGGGGTGGAGAGACCCAGTACTTC
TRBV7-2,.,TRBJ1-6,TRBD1,CASSAGTGFTSPLHF,TGTGCCAGCAGCGCCGGGACAGGGTTTACTTCACCCCTCCACTTT
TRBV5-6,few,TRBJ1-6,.,CASSLDPNSPLHF,TGTGCCAGCAGCTTGGATCCTAATTCACCCCTCCACTTT
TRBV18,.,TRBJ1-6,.,CASSPKENWSSYNSPLHF,TGTGCCAGCTCACCAAAGGAGAATTGGAGCTCCTATAATTCACCCCTCCACTTT
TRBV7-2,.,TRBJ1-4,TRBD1,CASSSDRGDEKLFF,TGTGCCAGCAGCTCGGACAGGGGAGATGAAAAACTGTTTTTT
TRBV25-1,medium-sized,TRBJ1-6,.,CASSESDSPNSPLHF,TGTGCCAGCAGTGAATCCGACAGCCCTAATTCACCCCTCCACTTT
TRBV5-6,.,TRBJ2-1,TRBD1,CARSFRGQGDYNEQFF,TGTGCCAGGAGCTTCAGGGGACAGGGGGACTACAATGAGCAGTTCTTC
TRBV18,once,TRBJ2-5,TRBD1,CASSPLATGTQETQYF,TGTGCCAGCTCACCGCTCGCGACAGGGACCCAAGAGACCCAGTACTTC
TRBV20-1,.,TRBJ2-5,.,CSAGVETQYF,TGCAGTGCTGGCGTGGAGACCCAGTACTTC
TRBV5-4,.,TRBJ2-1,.,CASSFQGQGQFF,TGTGCCAGCAGCTTCCAAGGCCAGGGGCAGTTCTTC
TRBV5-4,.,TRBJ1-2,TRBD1,CASSPWTGGNYGYTF,TGTGCCAGCAGCCCTTGGACAGGGGGTAACTATGGCTACACCTTC
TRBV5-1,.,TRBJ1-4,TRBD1,CASSPGQLTTNEKLFF,TGCGCCAGCAGCCCGGGACAGTTAACAACTAATGAAAAACTGTTTTTT
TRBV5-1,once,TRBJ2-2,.,CASSLGLSNTGELFF,TGCGCCAGCAGCTTGGGACTCTCGAACACCGGGGAGCTGTTTTTT
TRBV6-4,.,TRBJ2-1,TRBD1,CASRAQGAGEQFF,TGTGCCAGCAGGGCACAGGGGGCGGGTGAGCAGTTCTTC
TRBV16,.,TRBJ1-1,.,CASSQGGLLNTEAFF,TGTGCCAGCAGCCAAGGGGGGCTACTGAACACTGAAGCTTTCTTT
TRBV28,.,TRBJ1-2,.,CASSFRSMGTVAYVGYTF,TGTGCCAGCAGTTTTCGTAGTATGGGTACAGTTGCTTATGTTGGCTACACCTTC
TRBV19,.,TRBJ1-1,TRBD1,CASSRGQGNTEAFF,TGTGCCAGTAGCAGAGGACAGGGGAACACTGAAGCTTTCTTT
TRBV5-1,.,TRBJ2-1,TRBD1,CASSLAGGQAPGAVGGNEQFF,TGCGCCAGCAGCTTGGCCGGCGGACAGGCCCCGGGCGCCGTTGGAGGCAATGAGCAGTTCTTC
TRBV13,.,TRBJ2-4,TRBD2,CASSRLAGGRAKNIQYF,TGTGCCAGCAGTCGTTTAGCGGGGGGTAGGGCCAAAAACATTCAGTACTTC
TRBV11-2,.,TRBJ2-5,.,CASSDLSGARVETQYF,TGTGCCAGCAGCGATCTCTCAGGGGCACGGGTGGAGACCCAGTACTTC